There are many counts of the clone carrying this T cell receptor beta chain. The sample belongs to a study of T cells in Graves' hyperthyroidism and ophthalmopathy. Using RNA transcripts as the source, TCR beta CDR3 regions were amplified. TCR CDR3 regions were first amplified by RT-PCR with HTBI primers. TCRdb fed the multiplex PCR reads into MiXCR, producing one record per CDR3 protein. The sample has over 500,000 distinct CDR3 sequences; around 13% are singletons. The TCR was taken from a woman in her thirties or forties with Graves' hyperthyroidism. Sequences were obtained from blood.

The CDR3 nucleotides read TGCGCCAGCAGCCAGACTAGCGGTGGTGAGCAGTTCTTC. This gives the protein CASSQTSGGEQFF. The chain is built from TRBV5-1 and TRBJ2-1; TRBD2 aligns across 9 bases. The length of the CDR3 is 13 residues. Germline V gene lookup returns CDR1 SGHRS and CDR2 YFSETQ. V lost 4 bases and J lost 9; bases outside the gene matches: 5.